Below are 9 T cell receptor beta chains sequenced from a single sample in a study of T cells in Graves' hyperthyroidism and ophthalmopathy. The TCR beta CDR3 regions underwent amplification using RNA transcripts as the source. A set of HTBI primers served as the primers for a first-round RT-PCR of the TCR CDR3. One entry per CDR3 protein results from TCRdb running MiXCR on the multiplex PCR reads. The profile covers 650,000 to 850,000 distinct CDR3 sequences, with under 20% appearing a single time and approximately 16% taken by the ten largest. Sequenced sample: blood. Receptor source: a woman between 45 and 65 years old with Graves' hyperthyroidism that later progressed to Graves' ophthalmopathy.

This clonotype was counted many times. The rearrangement uses TRBV20-1 and TRBJ1-5; 7 positions match TRBD1. The CDR3 is 15 amino acids. CDR1 and CDR2 (germline): DFQATT, SNEGSKA (reference sequence). Trimming removed 3 bases from V and 3 bases from J; junction bases left unmatched: 8. The CDR3 DNA reads as TGCAGTGCTAGCGGAGGACAGGCTATCAATCAGCCCCAGCATTTT. As protein: CSASGGQAINQPQHF.

The chain is built from TRBV19 and TRBJ1-2; D is perhaps TRBD1 (6 bases). The ends were cut back, 3 bases at V and 6 bases at J, with 11 bases in the middle. This CDR3 is built from 13 residues. CDR1 and CDR2 from the germline V gene are LNHDA and SQIVND (reference sequence). The CDR3 DNA follows: TGTGCCAGTAGTATCCTACAGGGAGATGGCTACACCTTC. Amino acid sequence: CASSILQGDGYTF.

This clonotype was counted between two and nine times. This CDR3 reads CASSLRGEKEQFF. CDR3 DNA sequence: TGCGCCAGCAGCTTAAGAGGAGAAAAAGAGCAGTTCTTC. The chain combines TRBV5-1 with TRBJ2-1; no definite D call. Trimming took off 2 bases at V and 10 bases at J, with 13 bases between the two ends. Germline V gives CDR1 SGHRS, CDR2 YFSETQ. The CDR3 has 13 amino acids.

There are many counts of this clonotype. CDR3 sequence reads: CASSVAGTGEFGYTF. In DNA, the CDR3 is TGTGCCAGCAGCGTAGCTGGGACAGGGGAGTTTGGCTACACCTTC. J is TRBJ1-2 and V is TRBV9, with 10 positions matching TRBD1. CDR1 SGDLS and CDR2 YYNGEE come from the germline V gene. The CDR3 has 15 residues. Unmatched junction bases numbered 6, after V lost 0 bases and J lost 7 bases.

V and J are TRBV19 and TRBJ1-5; 7 bases line up with TRBD1. The CDR3 is 14 residues long. V shed 8 bases, J shed 1 base, and the junction held 5 bases outside the gene matches. Germline-derived CDR1 and CDR2 are LNHDA and SQIVND (reference sequence). CDR3 residues: CASSDRESNQPQHF. CDR3 sequence (DNA): TGTGCCAGTTCTGACAGGGAGAGCAATCAGCCCCAGCATTTT.

This clonotype was detected ten times or more. CDR3: CASTRVVGDLANTGELFF. In nucleotides, the CDR3 is TGTGCCAGCACTCGAGTGGTGGGGGACCTCGCGAACACCGGGGAGCTGTTTTTT. J is TRBJ2-2 and V is TRBV12-3 or TRBV12-4; the D gene could be TRBD1 or TRBD2 (5 bases each). Trimming shortened V by 7 bases and J by 0 bases, and 21 bases separated the two germline ends. This CDR3 spans 18 amino acids.

The chain employs TRBV19 and TRBJ2-1; D call uncertain. The CDR3 runs 16 residues. Germline CDR1 is LNHDA and CDR2 is SQIVND (reference sequence). V lost 1 base to trimming and J lost 7 bases, with 17 bases between them. The CDR3 loop reads CASSIVSGPGGNEQFF. The CDR3 nucleotides read TGTGCCAGTAGTATAGTGTCTGGACCGGGCGGTAATGAGCAGTTCTTC. The whole variable domain, filled in from reference TRBV19 and TRBJ2-1, reads DGGITQSPKYLFRKEGQNVTLSCEQNLNHDAMYWYRQDPGQGLRLIYYSQIVNDFQKGDIAEGYSVSREKKESFPLTVTSAQKNPTAFYLCASSIVSGPGGNEQFFGPGTRLTVL.

This clonotype showed up just a few times. The chain employs TRBV7-9 and TRBJ1-1; D is unclear. Germline V lookup: CDR1 SEHNR, CDR2 FQNEAQ (reference sequence). The CDR3 length is 15 residues. With 1 base removed from V and 0 bases from J, the gap between germline ends came to 9 bases. CDR3 amino acids: CASSLGLGVNTEAFF. The CDR3 DNA reads TGTGCCAGCAGCTTAGGACTGGGAGTGAACACTGAAGCTTTCTTT.

The DNA for the CDR3 is TGTGCCAGCAGTCAAAATGGCGGGGGCTCATCCGATGAGCAGTTCTTC. It encodes CASSQNGGGSSDEQFF. This chain links TRBV7-2 with TRBJ2-1; possibly TRBD2 for D (7 bases). The CDR3 runs to 16 residues. Trimming shortened V by 6 bases and J by 8 bases, and 23 bases separated the two germline ends. Germline CDR1 and CDR2: SGHTA and FQGNSA.